The rows below give T cell receptor beta chains drawn from one sample of a study of read filtering for tumor transcriptome and immune sequencing. TCRdb recomputed calls from the reads with MiXCR, one row per CDR3 protein. Among 50,000 or so distinct CDR3 sequences, approximately 18% were seen once, and the ten largest hold 15%. Source material: a population of CD138-negative cells sorted from bone marrow. The receptors derive from a donor at least 40 years old with multiple myeloma. Each CDR3 is given with its conserved first and last residue. D genes are given only for firm matches. Where a row states a size, it is once, few, many or the class of an expanded clone; other rows omit it.

.,TRBD1,TRBV20-1,TRBJ1-5,CSASTGGSQPQHF,TGCAGTGCTAGCACAGGGGGGAGTCAGCCCCAGCATTTT
many,TRBD1,TRBV14,TRBJ1-6,CASSQGTGGYSPLHF,TGTGCCAGCAGCCAAGGGACAGGGGGATATTCACCCCTCCACTTT
many,.,TRBV2,TRBJ2-2,CASTGGRLPTGELFF,TGTGCCAGCACCGGGGGCCGCCTCCCCACCGGGGAGCTGTTTTTT
many,.,TRBV20-1,TRBJ2-1,CSARDFALPNNEQFF,TGCAGTGCTAGAGATTTTGCCCTACCAAACAATGAGCAGTTCTTC
many,.,TRBV20-1,TRBJ2-7,CSAIAPKVPVEQYF,TGCAGTGCTATCGCCCCGAAGGTCCCGGTCGAGCAGTACTTC
many,TRBD2,TRBV10-2,TRBJ2-1,CASGQREGRNEQFF,TGCGCCAGCGGACAGCGGGAGGGCCGGAATGAGCAGTTCTTC
many,TRBD2,TRBV9,TRBJ2-1,CASSVAGSGRAAPSEQFF,TGTGCCAGCAGCGTAGCAGGTAGCGGGAGGGCCGCCCCGAGTGAGCAGTTCTTC
many,.,TRBV6-6,TRBJ1-6,CASSYFSRGDSPLHF,TGTGCCAGCAGTTACTTCTCCCGGGGGGATTCACCCCTCCACTTT
many,.,TRBV20-1,TRBJ2-1,CSALDRLVGDNEQFF,TGCAGTGCCCTGGACCGACTAGTCGGCGACAATGAGCAGTTCTTC
medium-sized,.,TRBV7-9,TRBJ2-1,CASSQKVESYNEQFF,TGTGCCAGCAGCCAGAAGGTAGAATCCTACAATGAGCAGTTCTTC
.,TRBD2,TRBV11-1,TRBJ2-1,CGSSLALAASPYNEQFF,TGTGGCAGCAGCTTAGCACTAGCGGCGAGCCCCTACAATGAGCAGTTCTTC
many,.,TRBV11-2,TRBJ1-2,CASSSLGYGYTF,TGTGCCAGCAGCTCACTGGGGTATGGCTACACCTTC
many,TRBD1,TRBV7-9,TRBJ2-7,CASSVTGTGGYYEQYF,TGTGCCAGCAGCGTAACCGGGACAGGGGGATACTACGAGCAGTACTTC
few,.,TRBV11-2,TRBJ2-1,CASAESAKHNEQFF,TGTGCCAGCGCGGAAAGCGCTAAGCACAATGAGCAGTTCTTC
.,.,TRBV6-5,TRBJ2-1,CASSYLGDEQFF,TGTGCCAGCAGTTATCTGGGGGATGAGCAGTTCTTC
many,.,TRBV7-8,TRBJ1-1,CALGTWTEAFF,TGTGCCCTTGGGACGTGGACTGAAGCTTTCTTT
few,TRBD1,TRBV12-3/TRBV12-4,TRBJ1-3,CASSLETGSSGNTIYF,TGTGCCAGCAGTTTGGAGACAGGGAGCTCTGGAAACACCATATATTTT
few,.,TRBV11-2,TRBJ2-6,CASSLGYSGANVLTF,TGTGCCAGCAGCTTAGGCTACTCTGGGGCCAACGTCCTGACTTTC
few,.,TRBV7-2,TRBJ2-3,CASLRMTRSTDTQYF,TGTGCCAGCTTGAGGATGACCCGTAGCACAGATACGCAGTATTTT
.,TRBD1,TRBV20-1,TRBJ1-5,CSARGDRRNQPQHF,TGCAGTGCCCGGGGGGACAGGAGGAACCAGCCCCAGCATTTT
many,TRBD2,TRBV12-3/TRBV12-4,TRBJ2-3,CASSPRAGADTQYF,TGTGCCAGCAGCCCAAGGGCGGGGGCAGATACGCAGTATTTT
many,.,TRBV4-3,TRBJ2-5,CASSQDRVGQETQYF,TGCGCCAGCAGCCAAGATAGGGTCGGCCAAGAGACCCAGTACTTC
few,.,TRBV30,TRBJ1-1,CAWQRRSINEQWNTEAFF,TGTGCCTGGCAGAGGCGGTCAATCAATGAACAGTGGAACACTGAAGCTTTCTTT
many,.,TRBV7-3,TRBJ1-6,CASSLRTYSPLHF,TGTGCCAGCAGCTTACGAACCTATTCACCCCTCCACTTT
many,.,TRBV20-1,TRBJ1-5,CSARAGATDQPQHF,TGCAGTGCTAGGGCAGGGGCGACAGATCAGCCCCAGCATTTT
many,.,TRBV12-3/TRBV12-4,TRBJ1-1,CASTRFGGGRTEAFF,TGTGCCAGCACTCGCTTTGGGGGGGGGCGGACTGAAGCTTTCTTT